This T cell receptor beta chain was retrieved from a study of T cells in Graves' hyperthyroidism and ophthalmopathy. Looking at the study overall: The blood sample was taken at first diagnosis, before treatment began.

Hyperthyroidism, newly diagnosed and lasting under 2 months, affected patients aged 18 to 65. There are many counts of this clonotype. V was shortened by 3 bases and J by 1 base, with 9 bases between the two germline ends. The germline CDR1 and CDR2 sequences are MNHEY and SVGEGT. The CDR3 is 14 residues long. Amplification targeted TCR beta CDR3 regions from RNA transcripts. First-round RT-PCR of the TCR CDR3 relied on the HTBI primer set. Via MiXCR, TCRdb re-called the multiplex PCR reads, giving one row per CDR3 protein. The data contain about 420,000 distinct CDR3 sequences, approximately 15% of them singletons.

This chain connects TRBV6-2 or TRBV6-3 to TRBJ1-1; D is ambiguous. The source material was blood. The TCR originated in a woman under 30 with Graves' hyperthyroidism. CDR3 coding DNA: TGTGCCAGCAGTTATCCGGAGGGGAACACTGAAGCTTTCTTT. Protein sequence: CASSYPEGNTEAFF.